The rows below give T cell receptor beta chains drawn from one sample of a study of cytomegalovirus exposure and HLA in healthy donors. Assay: immunoSEQ multiplex PCR; the TCRdb copy retains only in-frame clones and omits some. The repertoire holds over 85,000 clones, around 80% seen once, with approximately 5.4% in the top ten. The sequencing sample was made of PBMCs. These TCRs come from a man between 40 and 49 years old in good health and CMV-seropositive. Each CDR3 is given with its conserved first and last residue. Each record gives: J gene, V gene, D gene, clone size, CDR3 DNA, CDR3 protein. D genes are given only for firm matches. The listing skips clone size in some rows; elsewhere it reads once, few, many or a size class.

j_call: TRBJ2-7
v_call: TRBV6-1
d_call: .
clone_size: .
cdr3_nt: TGTGCCAGCAGTGAAGCTCCCCCTTCTAGCTGGTCCTACGAGCAGTACTTC
cdr3_aa: CASSEAPPSSWSYEQYF

j_call: TRBJ2-2
v_call: TRBV7-8
d_call: .
clone_size: .
cdr3_nt: TGTGCCAGCAGCAAGACATTTAACACCGGGGAGCTGTTTTTT
cdr3_aa: CASSKTFNTGELFF

j_call: TRBJ2-1
v_call: TRBV18
d_call: TRBD1
clone_size: .
cdr3_nt: TGTGCCAGCTCAACCAGGGACAGGAGAGAGAATGAGCAGTTCTTC
cdr3_aa: CASSTRDRRENEQFF

j_call: TRBJ2-1
v_call: TRBV6-1
d_call: .
clone_size: .
cdr3_nt: TGTGCCAGCAGTGGAAGGGCGGGCGTCTACAATGAGCAGTTCTTC
cdr3_aa: CASSGRAGVYNEQFF

j_call: TRBJ2-1
v_call: TRBV6-5
d_call: TRBD2
clone_size: .
cdr3_nt: TGTGCCAGCAGCTACGGACTAGCGTATGAGCAGTTCTTC
cdr3_aa: CASSYGLAYEQFF

j_call: TRBJ2-1
v_call: TRBV7-6
d_call: TRBD1
clone_size: .
cdr3_nt: TGTGCCAGCAACCCAGGGACAGGCGTCCATGAGCAGTTCTTC
cdr3_aa: CASNPGTGVHEQFF

j_call: TRBJ1-1
v_call: TRBV5-5
d_call: .
clone_size: .
cdr3_nt: TGTGCCAGCAGCTTGCAGGCGGGGTTTTTTGTGAACACTGAAGCTTTCTTT
cdr3_aa: CASSLQAGFFVNTEAFF

j_call: TRBJ2-1
v_call: TRBV2
d_call: .
clone_size: few
cdr3_nt: TGTGCCAGCACGGGGTACAATGAGCAGTTCTTC
cdr3_aa: CASTGYNEQFF

j_call: TRBJ1-4
v_call: TRBV7-8
d_call: TRBD1
clone_size: .
cdr3_nt: TGTGCCAGCAGCGGATTGGGACAGAATGAAAAACTGTTTTTT
cdr3_aa: CASSGLGQNEKLFF

j_call: TRBJ1-3
v_call: TRBV27
d_call: .
clone_size: .
cdr3_nt: TGTGCCAGCCGCACTACCTACTCTGGAAACACCATATATTTT
cdr3_aa: CASRTTYSGNTIYF

j_call: TRBJ2-2
v_call: TRBV7-9
d_call: TRBD2
clone_size: .
cdr3_nt: TGTGCCAGCACCCCAAGCGGGGGGCACACCGGGGAGCTGTTTTTT
cdr3_aa: CASTPSGGHTGELFF

j_call: TRBJ2-7
v_call: TRBV11-1
d_call: TRBD1
clone_size: .
cdr3_nt: TGTGCCAGCAGCCGAACCGGGACAGGTCCCTACGAGCAGTACTTC
cdr3_aa: CASSRTGTGPYEQYF

j_call: TRBJ1-2
v_call: TRBV5-1
d_call: TRBD1
clone_size: .
cdr3_nt: TGCGCCAGCAGCAAATCGACAGGGGTGCCTGGCTACACCTTC
cdr3_aa: CASSKSTGVPGYTF

j_call: TRBJ1-2
v_call: TRBV7-9
d_call: .
clone_size: .
cdr3_nt: TGTGCCAGCAGCTTAGACAAGAACTATGGCTACACCTTC
cdr3_aa: CASSLDKNYGYTF

j_call: TRBJ1-5
v_call: TRBV9
d_call: .
clone_size: .
cdr3_nt: TGTGCCAGCAGCGTAGGGCCAGGGGTTTTACAGCCCCAGCATTTT
cdr3_aa: CASSVGPGVLQPQHF

j_call: TRBJ2-2
v_call: TRBV9
d_call: .
clone_size: .
cdr3_nt: TGTGCCAGCAGCGACCTGGCCGACTCGGGGGTCACCGGGGAGCTGTTTTTT
cdr3_aa: CASSDLADSGVTGELFF

j_call: TRBJ2-7
v_call: TRBV5-8
d_call: TRBD1
clone_size: .
cdr3_nt: TGTGCCAGCAGCTTGGCCCCCTGGACAGGGAAAAACGAGCAGTACTTC
cdr3_aa: CASSLAPWTGKNEQYF

j_call: TRBJ2-3
v_call: TRBV15
d_call: TRBD2
clone_size: .
cdr3_nt: TGTGCCACCAGCTTCTCCGGGGGGGCTCCTAGGGATACGCAGTATTTT
cdr3_aa: CATSFSGGAPRDTQYF

j_call: TRBJ1-3
v_call: TRBV6-5
d_call: TRBD1
clone_size: .
cdr3_nt: TGTGCCTCACAGGGGGCTGGAAACACCATATATTTT
cdr3_aa: CASQGAGNTIYF

j_call: TRBJ2-3
v_call: TRBV7-8
d_call: .
clone_size: .
cdr3_nt: TGTGCCAGCAGCTTAGGTCAGGGATTCTTAGCGGCTAGCACAGATACGCAGTATTTT
cdr3_aa: CASSLGQGFLAASTDTQYF

j_call: TRBJ2-1
v_call: TRBV6-5
d_call: .
clone_size: .
cdr3_nt: TGTGCCAGCCCATCGACTACCCGCAGCTACAATGAGCAGTTCTTC
cdr3_aa: CASPSTTRSYNEQFF

j_call: TRBJ1-3
v_call: TRBV7-2
d_call: .
clone_size: .
cdr3_nt: TGTGCCAGCAGCTTTTCAGGAACTTCCTCTGGAAACACCATATATTTT
cdr3_aa: CASSFSGTSSGNTIYF

j_call: TRBJ2-7
v_call: TRBV5-1
d_call: TRBD1
clone_size: .
cdr3_nt: TGCGCCAGCAGGGGGACAGGGGGTCGTTACGAGCAGTACTTC
cdr3_aa: CASRGTGGRYEQYF

j_call: TRBJ2-1
v_call: TRBV7-9
d_call: TRBD2
clone_size: .
cdr3_nt: TGTTCCAGCAGTTGGCTTAGCGGGGGGGCCATGGATGAGCAGTTCTTC
cdr3_aa: CSSSWLSGGAMDEQFF

j_call: TRBJ2-2
v_call: TRBV10-2
d_call: TRBD1
clone_size: .
cdr3_nt: TGCGCCAGCAACGTCCGGGACAGGGGGCTATCCGGGGAGCTGTTTTTT
cdr3_aa: CASNVRDRGLSGELFF

j_call: TRBJ1-1
v_call: TRBV2
d_call: TRBD1
clone_size: .
cdr3_nt: TGTGCCAGCAAAGGACAGGGCGGTATTAACACTGAAGCTTTCTTT
cdr3_aa: CASKGQGGINTEAFF

j_call: TRBJ1-4
v_call: TRBV6-1
d_call: .
clone_size: .
cdr3_nt: TGTGCCAGCAGTGAACGGGGGATCAAAAATGAAAAACTGTTTTTT
cdr3_aa: CASSERGIKNEKLFF

j_call: TRBJ1-5
v_call: TRBV21-1
d_call: .
clone_size: .
cdr3_nt: TGTGCCAGCAGCAAAGCGCGGGGGCAGGGCAATCAGCCCCAGCATTTT
cdr3_aa: CASSKARGQGNQPQHF

j_call: TRBJ2-1
v_call: TRBV10-1
d_call: .
clone_size: .
cdr3_nt: TGCGCCAGCAGTGAGTCGGGGGCAGGGCGGCGCGCGGGGCAGTTCTTC
cdr3_aa: CASSESGAGRRAGQFF

j_call: TRBJ1-4
v_call: TRBV5-1
d_call: .
clone_size: .
cdr3_nt: TGCGCCAGCAGCAAGGACAGACCTAATGAAAAACTGTTTTTT
cdr3_aa: CASSKDRPNEKLFF

j_call: TRBJ1-1
v_call: TRBV4-2
d_call: .
clone_size: .
cdr3_nt: TGTGCCAGCAGCCAAGATCTTCTCACTGAAGCTTTCTTT
cdr3_aa: CASSQDLLTEAFF

j_call: TRBJ1-1
v_call: TRBV7-6
d_call: .
clone_size: .
cdr3_nt: TGTGCCAGCAGCTTAGAATCTCTGGCAAATGAAGCTTTCTTT
cdr3_aa: CASSLESLANEAFF

j_call: TRBJ2-2
v_call: TRBV28
d_call: TRBD2
clone_size: .
cdr3_nt: TGTGCCAGCACCAGACTAGCGGAGGGGACCGGGGAGCTGTTTTTT
cdr3_aa: CASTRLAEGTGELFF

j_call: TRBJ2-2
v_call: TRBV7-3
d_call: TRBD2
clone_size: once
cdr3_nt: TGTGCCAGCAGCTTATACGGGGGGGCTCACACCGGGGAGCTGTTTTTT
cdr3_aa: CASSLYGGAHTGELFF

j_call: TRBJ2-2
v_call: TRBV5-6
d_call: .
clone_size: few
cdr3_nt: TGTGCCAGCAGCTCATTTCGGGAAGGGACCGGGGAGCTGTTTTTT
cdr3_aa: CASSSFREGTGELFF

j_call: TRBJ1-5
v_call: TRBV15
d_call: .
clone_size: .
cdr3_nt: TGTGCCACCAGCACCACCCCCGGGGGAAATCAGCCCCAGCATTTT
cdr3_aa: CATSTTPGGNQPQHF

j_call: TRBJ2-1
v_call: TRBV5-1
d_call: .
clone_size: .
cdr3_nt: TGCGCCAGCAGCTTGGGAGGATTCAGGACAGAGCAGTTCTTC
cdr3_aa: CASSLGGFRTEQFF

j_call: TRBJ2-3
v_call: TRBV4-2
d_call: TRBD2
clone_size: few
cdr3_nt: TGTGCCAGCAGCCAAGAGCTAGCGGGAGTGGCAGATACGCAGTATTTT
cdr3_aa: CASSQELAGVADTQYF

j_call: TRBJ1-1
v_call: TRBV6-6
d_call: .
clone_size: few
cdr3_nt: TGTGCCAGCAGTGAGGGAGCTTTCTTT
cdr3_aa: CASSEGAFF

j_call: TRBJ1-1
v_call: TRBV18
d_call: .
clone_size: few
cdr3_nt: TGTGCCAGCTCACCACGGGCCCCAGGCATGGACACTGAAGCTTTCTTT
cdr3_aa: CASSPRAPGMDTEAFF

j_call: TRBJ2-4
v_call: TRBV19
d_call: .
clone_size: .
cdr3_nt: TGTGCCAGTAGCGGGGTAGCCAAAAACATTCAGTACTTC
cdr3_aa: CASSGVAKNIQYF

j_call: TRBJ1-2
v_call: TRBV7-2
d_call: .
clone_size: .
cdr3_nt: TGTGCCAGCAGTGGCCGTAACTATGGCTACACCTTC
cdr3_aa: CASSGRNYGYTF